The 26 T cell receptor beta chains presented below share a single source sample, sequenced in a study of long-term antiretroviral therapy in people with HIV. Version v3.0 of the immunoSEQ assay was performed at survey level. Profiling relied on immunoSEQ multiplex PCR, and the TCRdb table lists in-frame clones only, not all of them. The sample lists tens of thousands of clones, 82% occurring once. Sample: unsorted PBMCs, taken 0.2 years after starting antiretroviral therapy. Source of these receptors: a woman between 25 and 40 years old with HIV.

In this sample, this clone turned up a few times. The chain's CDR3 is CASGDVGPREKLFF. CDR3 nucleotides: TGTGCCAGCGGCGACGTCGGACCGAGGGAAAAACTGTTTTTT. The V and J genes are TRBV6-6 and TRBJ1-4; D is undetermined. This CDR3 contains 14 residues. CDR1 is MNHNY, CDR2 SVGAGI, per germline (reference sequence). The germline V and J ends were trimmed by 8 bases and 8 bases, with 18 bases remaining between them.

V and J are TRBV30 and TRBJ2-7; D gene uncertain. The CDR3 covers 12 residues. The V and J ends lost 2 bases and 3 bases respectively, with 8 bases between them. CDR1 GTSNPN and CDR2 SVGIG come from the germline V gene (reference sequence). CDR3 nucleotides: TGTGCCTGGAGTTTGCAGGACTACGAGCAGTACTTC. It yields the protein CAWSLQDYEQYF. Complete variable domain (other parts from reference TRBV30 and TRBJ2-7): SQTIHQWPATLVQPVGSPLSLECTVEGTSNPNLYWYRQAAGRGLQLLFYSVGIGQISSEVPQNLSASRPQDRQFILSSKKLLLSDSGFYLCAWSLQDYEQYFGPGTRLTVT.

The chain is built from TRBV30 and TRBJ2-7; 7 bases are shared with TRBD1. Germline V CDR1 and CDR2: GTSNPN, SVGIG (reference sequence). The CDR3 contains 13 residues. J gave up 2 bases and V 4 bases, and 5 bases lay outside the gene matches. CDR3 sequence (DNA): TGTGCCTGGATCAAGGACAGGACCTACGAGCAGTACTTC. Translation: CAWIKDRTYEQYF.

The chain recombines TRBV19 with TRBJ1-5, with a weak D call TRBD1 (5 bases). This CDR3 is 15 amino acids long. Trimming stripped 2 bases from V and 4 bases from J, with 12 bases between. Germline V gives CDR1 LNHDA, CDR2 SQIVND (reference sequence). DNA of the CDR3: TGTGCCAGTAGTATAACAAGGGGAAGTAATCAGCCCCAGCATTTT. Translated: CASSITRGSNQPQHF.

The chain uses TRBV6-5 and TRBJ1-1; a weak D match, TRBD1 (6 bases). The CDR3 length is 12 residues. The V end was cut by 5 bases, the J end by 8 bases, with 12 bases between. Germline V gene lookup returns CDR1 MNHEY and CDR2 SVGAGI. The CDR3 DNA is TGTGCCAGCAGTCATTCCGGGACAGAAGCTTTCTTT. This translates into CASSHSGTEAFF.

The chain joins TRBV19 to TRBJ1-3; 11 nucleotides line up with TRBD1. The CDR3 contains 17 residues. The J segment lost 0 bases and the V segment lost 5 bases, leaving 6 bases of the junction unmatched. The germline V gene encodes CDR1 LNHDA and CDR2 SQIVND (reference sequence). This CDR3 reads CASSLDRGPISGNTIYF. For the CDR3, the DNA is TGTGCCAGTAGTCTGGACAGGGGGCCCATCTCTGGAAACACCATATATTTT. The entire variable domain, with the rest obtained from reference TRBV19 and TRBJ1-3, is as follows: DGGITQSPKYLFRKEGQNVTLSCEQNLNHDAMYWYRQDPGQGLRLIYYSQIVNDFQKGDIAEGYSVSREKKESFPLTVTSAQKNPTAFYLCASSLDRGPISGNTIYFGEGSWLTVV.

J is TRBJ1-1 and V is TRBV27; the D gene is possibly TRBD1 (5 bases). Germline lookup yields CDR1 MNHEY and CDR2 SMNVEV (reference sequence). V was clipped by 5 bases and J by 5 bases, with 15 bases between them. The CDR3 has 14 residues. The CDR3 region is CASSIEGRWTEAFF. The DNA for the CDR3 is TGTGCCAGCAGTATCGAGGGGAGGTGGACTGAAGCTTTCTTT.

The chain carries TRBV7-2 and TRBJ1-2; D is unresolved. This CDR3 region has 13 residues. V was trimmed by 5 bases and J by 2 bases, leaving 9 bases between them. CDR1 is SGHTA and CDR2 is FQGNSA in the germline V gene. In DNA, the CDR3 is TGTGCCAGCAGCCCAGCGGGGAACTATGGCTACACCTTC. It translates to CASSPAGNYGYTF.

The chain links TRBV15 to TRBJ1-6, with 7 bases identical to TRBD1. Trimming cost V 5 bases and J 10 bases; bases outside gene matches: 14. This CDR3 has 16 amino acids. Germline-derived CDR1 and CDR2 are LNHNV and YYDKDF (reference sequence). For the CDR3, the DNA is TGTGCCACCAGCCCGGACAGGACCACACGGAACTCACCCCTCCACTTT. It codes for CATSPDRTTRNSPLHF.

This sequence joins TRBV6-5 and TRBJ2-2; the D gene is possibly TRBD1 (6 bases). Trimming pared 10 bases from V and 4 bases from J, leaving 16 bases between. The CDR3 is 14 residues long. The germline CDR1 and CDR2 sequences are MNHEY and SVGAGI. CDR3 in DNA: TGTGCCACCACTTGGGGGCTATTCACCGGGGAGCTGTTTTTT. Protein: CATTWGLFTGELFF.

The rearrangement links TRBV7-7 to TRBJ2-1; 9 bases are a match to TRBD1. CDR3 length: 15 amino acids. CDR1 SSHAT and CDR2 FNYEAQ come from the germline V gene (reference sequence). Germline trimming cut 4 bases from V and 6 bases from J; bases unmatched to any gene: 7. The CDR3: CASSSGQGPANEQFF. In DNA form, the CDR3 reads TGTGCCAGCAGCTCTGGACAGGGGCCCGCCAATGAGCAGTTCTTC. The complete variable domain, with remaining parts taken from reference TRBV7-7 and TRBJ2-1, reads GAGVSQSPRYKVTKRGQDVTLRCDPISSHATLYWYQQALGQGPEFLTYFNYEAQPDKSGLPSDRFSAERPEGSISTLTIQRTEQRDSAMYRCASSSGQGPANEQFFGPGTRLTVL.

The gene calls are TRBV5-1 and TRBJ1-1; D is undetermined. Looked up from germline, CDR1 is SGHRS and CDR2 is YFSETQ. The CDR3 length is 13 residues. Trimming removed 0 bases from V and 1 base from J, with 4 bases in between. CDR3 protein: CASSLGGNTEAFF. The CDR3 DNA follows: TGCGCCAGCAGCTTGGGGGGGAACACTGAAGCTTTCTTT. Looking up the rest from reference TRBV5-1 and TRBJ1-1 gives the full variable domain: KAGVTQTPRYLIKTRGQQVTLSCSPISGHRSVSWYQQTPGQGLQFLFEYFSETQRNKGNFPGRFSGRQFSNSRSEMNVSTLELGDSALYLCASSLGGNTEAFFGQGTRLTVV.

V gene TRBV5-6 combines with J gene TRBJ2-2; TRBD2 aligns across 7 bases. Germline V gene sequence: CDR1 SGHDT, CDR2 YYEEEE. V lost 1 base and J lost 4; bases outside the gene matches: 7. This CDR3 has 16 residues. The CDR3 DNA reads as TGTGCCAGCAGCTTGTCAGCGGGGCTGGGCACCGGGGAGCTGTTTTTT. It translates to CASSLSAGLGTGELFF. The entire variable domain, with the rest obtained from reference TRBV5-6 and TRBJ2-2, is as follows: DAGVTQSPTHLIKTRGQQVTLRCSPKSGHDTVSWYQQALGQGPQFIFQYYEEEERQRGNFPDRFSGHQFPNYSSELNVNALLLGDSALYLCASSLSAGLGTGELFFGEGSRLTVL.

This clone has just a few counts. This chain uses TRBV7-7 with TRBJ2-7; perhaps TRBD2 as D (5 bases). The CDR3 has 13 amino acids. The V gene lost 3 bases and the J gene lost 4 bases, with 10 bases spanning the gap. The germline gives CDR1 SSHAT, CDR2 FNYEAQ (reference sequence). CDR3 in amino acids: CASSFESGYEQYF. The CDR3 DNA follows: TGTGCCAGCAGCTTTGAGTCGGGGTACGAGCAGTACTTC.

The V gene is TRBV21-1, the J gene TRBJ2-7. TRBV21-1 is a pseudogene. The CDR3 runs 14 residues. The CDR3 sequence: CASSKRDRTYEQYV. The DNA for the CDR3 is TGTGCCAGCAGCAAGAGGGACCGAACCTACGAGCAGTACGTC.

J is TRBJ2-7 and V is TRBV7-7; 13 nucleotides line up with TRBD2. V lost 2 bases and J lost 6; bases outside the gene matches: 7. Per germline, CDR1 SSHAT and CDR2 FNYEAQ (reference sequence). The CDR3 is made up of 16 amino acids. CDR3 coding DNA: TGTGCCAGCAGCTTAAACGGACTAGCGGGGGACTCCGAGCAGTACTTC. Encoded protein: CASSLNGLAGDSEQYF.

This clone is a singleton in its sample. This chain connects TRBV5-1 to TRBJ1-1, with D perhaps matching TRBD1 (5 bases). V was pared by 1 base and J by 2 bases, with 21 bases between. The CDR3 has 18 residues. Germline loops: CDR1 SGHRS, CDR2 YFSETQ. CDR3 region: CASSLSRWGEGINTEAFF. The CDR3 coding sequence is TGCGCCAGCAGCTTGAGTCGTTGGGGGGAGGGTATAAACACTGAAGCTTTCTTT. Complete variable domain (other parts from reference TRBV5-1 and TRBJ1-1): KAGVTQTPRYLIKTRGQQVTLSCSPISGHRSVSWYQQTPGQGLQFLFEYFSETQRNKGNFPGRFSGRQFSNSRSEMNVSTLELGDSALYLCASSLSRWGEGINTEAFFGQGTRLTVV.

The rearrangement links TRBV5-5 to TRBJ2-2, with D unresolved. Germline CDR1 is SGHKS and CDR2 is YYEKEE (reference sequence). There are 14 residues in the CDR3. Trimming removed 8 bases from V and 0 bases from J, with 11 bases in between. In DNA, the CDR3 is TGTGCCAGTAGGTTAGGTCCGAACACCGGGGAGCTGTTTTTT. This translates into CASRLGPNTGELFF.

The chain joins TRBV5-4 to TRBJ2-1; D is uncertain. The CDR3 runs to 14 residues. The V and J ends lost 4 bases and 3 bases respectively, with 11 bases between them. Germline values: CDR1 SGHNT, CDR2 YYREEE (reference sequence). CDR3 region: CASSTTQVYNEQFF. The DNA for the CDR3 is TGTGCCAGCAGCACGACTCAGGTCTACAATGAGCAGTTCTTC.

The chain combines TRBV19 with TRBJ2-7; TRBD2 aligns across 10 bases. Trimming removed 3 bases from V and 7 bases from J; junction bases left unmatched: 12. CDR1 LNHDA and CDR2 SQIVND come from the germline V gene (reference sequence). CDR3 length: 16 residues. The CDR3 loop reads CASSMRSGGADKEQYF. The CDR3, as DNA: TGTGCCAGTAGTATGAGGAGCGGGGGGGCCGATAAGGAGCAGTACTTC.

V gene TRBV4-1 combines with J gene TRBJ1-4; a possible D gene is TRBD1 (5 bases). CDR3 length: 16 amino acids. Trimming took 3 bases from V and 7 from J, leaving 18 bases between them. Looked up from germline, CDR1 is MGHRA and CDR2 is YSYEKL. CDR3 sequence: CASSHSRGLQAEKLFF. The CDR3 DNA reads TGCGCCAGCAGCCACTCCCGGGGCCTGCAGGCTGAAAAACTGTTTTTT.

This sequence joins TRBV4-1 and TRBJ2-7; 11 bases map to TRBD1. The CDR3 sequence is 15 residues long. Germline CDR1 reads MGHRA; CDR2 reads YSYEKL. V was clipped by 1 base and J by 2 bases; unmatched bases: 1. CDR3 amino acids: CASSQVDRGPYEQYF. The CDR3 nucleotides are TGCGCCAGCAGCCAAGTGGACAGGGGGCCCTACGAGCAGTACTTC.

This clone was picked up a small number of times. The V gene is TRBV10-3, the J gene TRBJ1-2; maybe TRBD1 (5 bases). This CDR3 spans 14 amino acids. The germline V gene encodes CDR1 ENHRY and CDR2 SYGVKD. V was trimmed by 0 bases and J by 4 bases, leaving 9 bases between them. CDR3 bases: TGTGCCATCAGTGAGTCGACCAGGGTCTATGGCTACACCTTC. This gives the protein CAISESTRVYGYTF.

V usage is TRBV7-7 and J usage is TRBJ2-5, with 7 bases aligning to TRBD1. CDR1 is SSHAT and CDR2 is FNYEAQ in the germline V gene (reference sequence). The CDR3 is 12 residues long. After removal of 5 bases from V and 5 bases from J, the junction contained 2 bases not matched to a gene. The CDR3 protein is CASSRQGETQYF. DNA of the CDR3: TGTGCCAGCAGCCGACAGGGTGAGACCCAGTACTTC.

This chain connects TRBV14 to TRBJ1-2; 8 bases match TRBD1. Per germline, CDR1 SGHDN and CDR2 FVKESK. Unmatched junction bases numbered 9, after V lost 1 base and J lost 8 bases. This CDR3 region has 15 residues. The DNA for the CDR3 is TGTGCCAGCAGCCAAGTGTCCCAGGGGGCCATCGGCTACACCTTC. Translation gives CASSQVSQGAIGYTF.

The chain is built from TRBV30 and TRBJ1-6; no reliable D call. V lost 3 bases and J 4 bases, leaving 16 bases between the germline ends. This CDR3 region has 16 residues. Germline CDR1 is GTSNPN and CDR2 is SVGIG (reference sequence). CDR3 in amino acids: CAWSEGTGFYNSPLHF. CDR3 DNA: TGTGCCTGGAGCGAGGGAACGGGGTTTTATAATTCACCCCTCCACTTT.